This TCR beta chain came from a study of CD8+ T cells in alopecia areata. Across the study: Twice daily, treated patients received 5 to 10 mg of oral tofacitinib. General study findings and limits: An increase in clonality over normal scalp was evident in lesional scalp, especially alopecia totalis/universalis.

On this clone itself: The antigen remains undetermined.

V gave up 4 bases and J gave up 3 bases; unmatched junction bases: 2. The CDR3 runs to 13 residues. Germline lookup yields CDR1 SGHRS and CDR2 YFSETQ. Following RNA extraction, reverse transcription yielded cDNA that acted as the sequencing template. Assay used: immunoSEQ multiplex PCR; TCRdb lists only in-frame clones, some missing. The repertoire holds 110,000 to 150,000 clones, with roughly 64% as singletons. The TCR originated in a human donor with alopecia areata. The rearrangement joins TRBV5-1 to TRBJ1-2; 8 bases are shared with TRBD1. Here the sequenced sample was CD4+ T cells sorted from blood, taken at week 0. The CDR3 spells CASSQDRDYGYTF. The CDR3 bases are TGCGCCAGCAGCCAGGACAGGGACTATGGCTACACCTTC.